Ten or more counts support the clone carrying this T cell receptor (beta chain). This sample is part of a study of T-cell memory formation after mild COVID-19. TCRdb called the 5' RACE reads again in MiXCR, with one record for every CDR3 protein. The repertoire holds a few hundred thousand distinct CDR3 sequences, roughly a quarter seen once, with around 8.1% in the top ten. The CDR3 extends over 13 amino acids. J was trimmed by 1 base and V by 3 bases; bases with no gene match: 1. Germline loops: CDR1 SGHRS, CDR2 YFSETQ. The genes are TRBV5-1 and TRBJ2-7, with 7 bases matching TRBD1. Input material: PBMCs or a T cell subset sorted from them (not recorded which). This TCR came from an adult woman who had mild COVID-19 (a few samples of this study predate the infection). Cell type and time point are not known. CDR3 region: CASSSGQSYEQYF. The CDR3 nucleotides read TGCGCCAGCAGCTCGGGACAGTCCTACGAGCAGTACTTC.